This T cell receptor (beta chain) was found in a study of blood T cell repertoires in COVID-19. This table comes from immunoSEQ multiplex PCR, and its TCRdb copy is limited to in-frame clones, with some not included. There are approximately 67,000 clones in the sample; about 90% occur only once, and approximately 5.6% lies in the top ten. Germline CDR1 and CDR2: MDHEN and SYDVKM. Trimming stripped 5 bases from V and 6 bases from J, with 16 bases between. CDR3 length equals 14 residues. The sequenced material came from peripheral blood. V gene TRBV28 combines with J gene TRBJ2-5; possibly TRBD2 for D (6 bases). This receptor was obtained from a man aged 50 to 60 with active COVID-19. The CDR3 DNA sequence: TGTGCCAGCAGTCGACTAGTGAGAACAAAGACCCAGTACTTC. As protein: CASSRLVRTKTQYF.